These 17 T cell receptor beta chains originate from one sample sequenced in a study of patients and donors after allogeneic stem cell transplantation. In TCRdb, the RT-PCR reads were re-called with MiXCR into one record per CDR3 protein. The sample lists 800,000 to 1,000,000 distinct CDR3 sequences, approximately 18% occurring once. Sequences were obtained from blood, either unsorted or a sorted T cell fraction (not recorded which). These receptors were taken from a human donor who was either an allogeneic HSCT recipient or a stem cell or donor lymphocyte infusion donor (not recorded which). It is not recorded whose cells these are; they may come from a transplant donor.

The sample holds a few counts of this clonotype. CDR3 sequence: CSARFRLNTGELFF. In DNA, the CDR3 is TGCAGTGCTAGATTTCGGCTTAACACCGGGGAGCTGTTTTTT. The rearrangement uses TRBV20-1 and TRBJ2-2; D ambiguous. Trimming cost V 2 bases and J 2 bases, with 9 bases left between them. This CDR3 has 14 amino acids. Germline V gene data show CDR1 as DFQATT and CDR2 as SNEGSKA (reference sequence).

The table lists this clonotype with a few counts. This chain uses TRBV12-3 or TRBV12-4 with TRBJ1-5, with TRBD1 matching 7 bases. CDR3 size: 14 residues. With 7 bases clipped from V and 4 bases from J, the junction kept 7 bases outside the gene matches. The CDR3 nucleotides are TGTGCCAGCACCGTGACAGGGAGAAATCAGCCCCAGCATTTT. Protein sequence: CASTVTGRNQPQHF.

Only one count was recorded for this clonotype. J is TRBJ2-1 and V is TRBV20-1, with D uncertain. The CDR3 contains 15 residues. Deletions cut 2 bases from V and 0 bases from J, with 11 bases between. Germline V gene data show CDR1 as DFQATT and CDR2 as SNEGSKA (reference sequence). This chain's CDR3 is CSARQNESSYNEQFF. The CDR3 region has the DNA TGCAGTGCTAGACAGAACGAAAGCTCCTACAATGAGCAGTTCTTC.

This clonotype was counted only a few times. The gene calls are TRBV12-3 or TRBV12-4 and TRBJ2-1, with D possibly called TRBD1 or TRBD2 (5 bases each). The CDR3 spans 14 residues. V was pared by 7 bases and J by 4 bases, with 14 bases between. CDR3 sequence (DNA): TGTGCCAGCAAGCCGGGACCACAATACAATGAGCAGTTCTTC. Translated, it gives CASKPGPQYNEQFF.

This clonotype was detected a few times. CDR3 region: CATSRYGAHWAGNTIYF. Written as DNA, the CDR3 is TGTGCCACCAGCAGATATGGTGCCCACTGGGCTGGAAACACCATATATTTT. The rearrangement joins TRBV15 to TRBJ1-3, with no clear D. Germline CDR1 LNHNV, CDR2 YYDKDF (reference sequence). The length of the CDR3 is 17 residues. V was shortened by 2 bases and J by 2 bases, with 16 bases between the two germline ends.

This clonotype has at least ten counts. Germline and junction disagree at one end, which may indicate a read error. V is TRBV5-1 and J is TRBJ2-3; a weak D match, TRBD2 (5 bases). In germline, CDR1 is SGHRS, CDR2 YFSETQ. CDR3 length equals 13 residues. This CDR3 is CASSPGSTDTQYF. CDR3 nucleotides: TGTGCCAGCAGTCCGGGGAGCACAGATACGCAGTATTTT.

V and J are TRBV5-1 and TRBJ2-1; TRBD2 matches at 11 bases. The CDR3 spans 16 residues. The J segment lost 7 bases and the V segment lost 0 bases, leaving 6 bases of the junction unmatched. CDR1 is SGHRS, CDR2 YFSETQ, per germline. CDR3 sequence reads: CASSLGLAGMGNEQFF. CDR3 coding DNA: TGCGCCAGCAGCTTGGGACTAGCGGGGATGGGAAATGAGCAGTTCTTC.

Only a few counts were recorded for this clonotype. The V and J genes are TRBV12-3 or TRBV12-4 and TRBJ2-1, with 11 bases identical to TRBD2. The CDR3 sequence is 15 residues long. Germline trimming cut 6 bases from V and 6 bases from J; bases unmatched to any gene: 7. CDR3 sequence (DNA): TGTGCCAGCAGCCCCTCGGGACTAGCGGTCAATGAGCAGTTCTTC. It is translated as CASSPSGLAVNEQFF.

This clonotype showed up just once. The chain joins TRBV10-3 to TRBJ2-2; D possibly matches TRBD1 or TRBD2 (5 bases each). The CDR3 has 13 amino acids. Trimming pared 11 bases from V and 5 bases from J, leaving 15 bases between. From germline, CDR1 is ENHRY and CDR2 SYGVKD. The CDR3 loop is CAVLGGRTGELFF. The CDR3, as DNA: TGTGCCGTGCTTGGGGGAAGAACCGGGGAGCTGTTTTTT.

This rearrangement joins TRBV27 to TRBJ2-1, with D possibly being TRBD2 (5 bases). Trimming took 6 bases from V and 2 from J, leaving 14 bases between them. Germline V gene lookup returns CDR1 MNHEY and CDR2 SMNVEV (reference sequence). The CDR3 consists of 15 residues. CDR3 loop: CASSLLAATYNEQFF. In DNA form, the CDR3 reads TGTGCCAGCAGCTTGCTAGCTGCGACCTACAATGAGCAGTTCTTC.

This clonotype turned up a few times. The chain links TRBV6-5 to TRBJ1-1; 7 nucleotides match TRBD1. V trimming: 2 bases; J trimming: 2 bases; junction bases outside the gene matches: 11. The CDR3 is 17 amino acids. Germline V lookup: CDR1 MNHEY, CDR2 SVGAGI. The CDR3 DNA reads TGTGCCAGCAGTTACCGATTTACAGGGGCTATTAACACTGAAGCTTTCTTT. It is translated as CASSYRFTGAINTEAFF.

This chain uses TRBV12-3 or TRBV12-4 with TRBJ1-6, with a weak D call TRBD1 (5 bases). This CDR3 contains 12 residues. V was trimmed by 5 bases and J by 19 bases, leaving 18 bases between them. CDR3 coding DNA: TGTGCCAGCAGTCTCAGCGGGTTGGGGGTTCACTTT. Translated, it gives CASSLSGLGVHF.

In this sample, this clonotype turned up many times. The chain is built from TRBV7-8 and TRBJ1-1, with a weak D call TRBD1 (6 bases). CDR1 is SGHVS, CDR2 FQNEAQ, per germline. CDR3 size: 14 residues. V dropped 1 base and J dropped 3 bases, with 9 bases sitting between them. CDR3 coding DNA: TGTGCCAGCAGCTTAGGTTCAGGGGACACTGAAGCTTTCTTT. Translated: CASSLGSGDTEAFF.

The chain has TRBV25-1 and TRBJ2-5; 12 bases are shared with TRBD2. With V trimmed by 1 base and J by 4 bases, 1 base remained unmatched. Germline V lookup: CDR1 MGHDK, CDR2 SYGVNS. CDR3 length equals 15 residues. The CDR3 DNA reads TGTGCCAGCAGTGAATGGGGACTAGCGGGAGAGACCCAGTACTTC. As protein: CASSEWGLAGETQYF.

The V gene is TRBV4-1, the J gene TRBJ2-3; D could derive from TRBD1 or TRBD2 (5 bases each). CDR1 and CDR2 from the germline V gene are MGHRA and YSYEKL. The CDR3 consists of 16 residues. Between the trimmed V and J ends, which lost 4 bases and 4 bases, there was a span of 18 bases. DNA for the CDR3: TGCGCCAGCAGCCTGACTCGGGGCGCTGGGGCAGATACGCAGTATTTT. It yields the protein CASSLTRGAGADTQYF.

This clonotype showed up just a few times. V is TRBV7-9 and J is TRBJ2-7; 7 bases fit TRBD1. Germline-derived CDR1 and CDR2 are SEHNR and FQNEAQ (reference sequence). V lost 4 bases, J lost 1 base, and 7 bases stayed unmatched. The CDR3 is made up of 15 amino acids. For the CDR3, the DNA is TGTGCCAGCAGCTCCACCGGGACAGTATCCTACGAGCAGTACTTC. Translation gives CASSSTGTVSYEQYF.

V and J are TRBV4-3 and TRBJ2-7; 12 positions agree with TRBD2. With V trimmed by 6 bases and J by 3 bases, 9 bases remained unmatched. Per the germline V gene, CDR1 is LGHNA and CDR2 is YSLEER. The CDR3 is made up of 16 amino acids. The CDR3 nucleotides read TGCGCCAGCAGGAGACCTAGCGGGGGGGCGGTCTACGAGCAGTACTTC. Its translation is CASRRPSGGAVYEQYF.